This T cell receptor beta chain was captured in a study of T cell repertoires in cytomegalovirus infection. Study in general: Matching HLA type and CMV infection were both indicated by public TCR beta signatures.

Study conclusions and caveats: Ex vivo, HLA-C-restricted CMV-specific TCR beta clonotypes prevailed over the rest of the response.

TCRdb itself ran the reads through MiXCR, one entry per CDR3 protein. There are roughly 90,000 distinct CDR3 sequences in the sample; roughly a quarter occur only once, and 50% lies in the top ten. In this sample, this clonotype turned up a few times. Its antigen remains unidentified. The source of this sequence is a human donor in good health (CMV status not recorded). Some clones in this sample may be carry-over from other donors' samples. The sequencing here drew on CD8+ T cells from cultured PBMCs, taken from culture after CMV antigen stimulation.

The chain's CDR3 is CASSQDFWSGTSGSYEQYF. The DNA of the CDR3 is TGTGCCAGCAGCCAAGATTTTTGGTCCGGGACTAGCGGCTCCTACGAGCAGTACTTC. This sequence joins TRBV4-2 and TRBJ2-7, with 11 bases fitting TRBD2. Germline assignment: CDR1 LGHNA and CDR2 YNFKEQ. The CDR3 contains 19 residues. The V and J ends lost 0 bases and 0 bases, in that order; junction bases with no gene match: 10.